The subject of this entry is one T cell receptor beta chain. Its target is not known. Blood sampling took place at baseline, cycle 4 day 1, and cycle 7 day 1. This sample is drawn from a study of OX40 agonist ivuxolimab in advanced cancers. Some clones are missing from TCRdb's copy, which holds only in-frame ones; the method was immunoSEQ multiplex PCR. The sample shows around 60,000 clones, around 90% of them seen only once. Germline V lookup: CDR1 SGHRS, CDR2 YFSETQ. This CDR3 is built from 11 residues. V was shortened by 3 bases and J by 6 bases, with 7 bases between the two germline ends. General study findings and limits: Clonal expansion was seen in CD4+ and CD8+ blood T cells by week 6 at 0.1 to 3.0 mg/kg. Low levels of normalized T-cell clonal expansion also appeared in some nonresponders.

This receptor was obtained from an adult with an advanced solid tumor such as melanoma, head and neck, liver or kidney cancer. This specimen consisted of CD4+ or CD8+ T cells sorted from blood, obtained in a trial of the OX40 agonist ivuxolimab. The chain is built from TRBV5-1 and TRBJ2-7; perhaps TRBD2 as D (5 bases). The CDR3 nucleotides are TGCGCCAGCAGCTCTACTAGCGAGCAGTACTTC. Translated, it gives CASSSTSEQYF.